Listed below are T cell receptor beta chains from one sample, sequenced in a study of blood T cell repertoires in COVID-19. TCRdb's table, derived via immunoSEQ multiplex PCR, lists solely in-frame clones and lacks some. Of under 90,000 clones in the sample, about 88% were seen once. Input material: peripheral blood. The receptors shown here come from a man aged 70 or older with active or convalescent COVID-19. CDR3s include the opening cysteine and the closing phenylalanine or tryptophan. D genes are given only for firm matches. The size field is filled for only some rows; it gives once, few, many or a size class.

CDR3nt: TGTGCCAGCAGGCCTCGGGGACTTCTATACAATGAGCAGTTCTTC
CDR3aa: CASRPRGLLYNEQFF
d_gene: .
abundance: .
j_gene: TRBJ2-1
v_gene: TRBV2

CDR3nt: TGTGCCATCAGTGAGTCCTCCGGGACTAGCGGGTACAATGAGCAGTTCTTC
CDR3aa: CAISESSGTSGYNEQFF
d_gene: TRBD2
abundance: .
j_gene: TRBJ2-1
v_gene: TRBV10-3

CDR3nt: TGTGCTAGTGGTACCTCCCCTGGCGGGGGGGTGCGCGAGCAGTACTTC
CDR3aa: CASGTSPGGGVREQYF
d_gene: TRBD2
abundance: few
j_gene: TRBJ2-7
v_gene: TRBV12-5

CDR3nt: TGTGCCAGCTCGCCTGGACAGGGGGGCACCGGGGAGCTGTTTTTT
CDR3aa: CASSPGQGGTGELFF
d_gene: TRBD1
abundance: .
j_gene: TRBJ2-2
v_gene: TRBV18

CDR3nt: TGTGCCAGCAGCTTAGTATTGGGGGCGGGGGGCTTGGGCAAAAACATTCAGTACTTC
CDR3aa: CASSLVLGAGGLGKNIQYF
d_gene: TRBD2
abundance: .
j_gene: TRBJ2-4
v_gene: TRBV7-9

CDR3nt: TGTGCCAGCAGCTTGTGGGGCCAGAGGCTTGAGCAGTTCTTC
CDR3aa: CASSLWGQRLEQFF
d_gene: .
abundance: .
j_gene: TRBJ2-1
v_gene: TRBV5-4

CDR3nt: TGTGCCATCAGTGTTCAAGCGGGCTACAATGAGCAGTTCTTC
CDR3aa: CAISVQAGYNEQFF
d_gene: .
abundance: .
j_gene: TRBJ2-1
v_gene: TRBV10-3

CDR3nt: TGTGCCAGCAGCTCAACTAGCGGGAGTTCAGAGACCCAGTACTTC
CDR3aa: CASSSTSGSSETQYF
d_gene: TRBD2
abundance: .
j_gene: TRBJ2-5
v_gene: TRBV7-2

CDR3nt: TGCGCCAGCAGCTTACGGTATAACACTGAAGCTTTCTTT
CDR3aa: CASSLRYNTEAFF
d_gene: .
abundance: .
j_gene: TRBJ1-1
v_gene: TRBV5-1

CDR3nt: TGTGCCAGCAGAGCGGGACAGGCCATCTACGAGCAGTACTTC
CDR3aa: CASRAGQAIYEQYF
d_gene: .
abundance: few
j_gene: TRBJ2-7
v_gene: TRBV6-5

CDR3nt: TGTGCCAGCAGCTTGCGGGGGGGGACTGAAGCTTTCTTT
CDR3aa: CASSLRGGTEAFF
d_gene: .
abundance: .
j_gene: TRBJ1-1
v_gene: TRBV5-8

CDR3nt: TGCGCCAGCAGCCAAACCCGGACTGGCTATGGCTACACCTTC
CDR3aa: CASSQTRTGYGYTF
d_gene: .
abundance: .
j_gene: TRBJ1-2
v_gene: TRBV4-1

CDR3nt: TGTGCCAGCAGTTCCGACAGGTCACTTTACGAGCAGTACTTC
CDR3aa: CASSSDRSLYEQYF
d_gene: .
abundance: .
j_gene: TRBJ2-7
v_gene: TRBV28

CDR3nt: TGTGCCAGCAGCGAAGGGACTAGCGCTGAGACCCAGTACTTC
CDR3aa: CASSEGTSAETQYF
d_gene: TRBD2
abundance: .
j_gene: TRBJ2-5
v_gene: TRBV3-1/TRBV3-2

CDR3nt: TGTGCCAGCAATCCCGGGACAGGAAACACCATATATTTT
CDR3aa: CASNPGTGNTIYF
d_gene: .
abundance: .
j_gene: TRBJ1-3
v_gene: TRBV12-3/TRBV12-4

CDR3nt: TGTGCCAGCAGTGACGGGAGGCCCGCCTACGAGCAGTACTTC
CDR3aa: CASSDGRPAYEQYF
d_gene: TRBD2
abundance: .
j_gene: TRBJ2-7
v_gene: TRBV6-1

CDR3nt: TGTGCCAGCAGCGTAGGGGACAGGGTCCGTGTCGAGCAGTACTTC
CDR3aa: CASSVGDRVRVEQYF
d_gene: TRBD1
abundance: .
j_gene: TRBJ2-7
v_gene: TRBV9

CDR3nt: TGTGCCAGCAGTCTTACAGGGGCGGGACAGCCCCAGCATTTT
CDR3aa: CASSLTGAGQPQHF
d_gene: TRBD1
abundance: .
j_gene: TRBJ1-5
v_gene: TRBV28

CDR3nt: TGTGCCACCAGCCGAACTGGGGCGGGAGGGCCTTTTGTTGGGACCCAGTACTTC
CDR3aa: CATSRTGAGGPFVGTQYF
d_gene: TRBD2
abundance: .
j_gene: TRBJ2-5
v_gene: TRBV15

CDR3nt: TGTGCCAGCACCCTGAGGGAGGGGACTAATGAAAAACTGTTTTTT
CDR3aa: CASTLREGTNEKLFF
d_gene: .
abundance: .
j_gene: TRBJ1-4
v_gene: TRBV2

CDR3nt: TGTGCCAGCAGCGTAAATCGTTGGACAGGGGATAGAGAGACCCAGTACTTC
CDR3aa: CASSVNRWTGDRETQYF
d_gene: TRBD1
abundance: .
j_gene: TRBJ2-5
v_gene: TRBV9

CDR3nt: TGTGCCAGCAGCCTCCCCGGGGGGGGCAATGAGCAGTTCTTC
CDR3aa: CASSLPGGGNEQFF
d_gene: TRBD2
abundance: .
j_gene: TRBJ2-1
v_gene: TRBV5-6

CDR3nt: TGTGCCAGCAGTGTTGCGGGGAGGGAGACCCAGTACTTC
CDR3aa: CASSVAGRETQYF
d_gene: .
abundance: .
j_gene: TRBJ2-5
v_gene: TRBV2

CDR3nt: TGTGCCAGCAGTCTCACGCTTCACGTCGGTCAGCCCCAGCATTTT
CDR3aa: CASSLTLHVGQPQHF
d_gene: .
abundance: .
j_gene: TRBJ1-5
v_gene: TRBV27

CDR3nt: TGTGCCAGCAGCGTAATCAGGAAGTCACCCCTCCACTTT
CDR3aa: CASSVIRKSPLHF
d_gene: .
abundance: few
j_gene: TRBJ1-6
v_gene: TRBV5-8

CDR3nt: TGTGCCAGCAGTCCGGACAGGGAAAGCTGGGTGAAACTGTTTTTT
CDR3aa: CASSPDRESWVKLFF
d_gene: TRBD1
abundance: .
j_gene: TRBJ1-4
v_gene: TRBV6-5

CDR3nt: TGTGCCAGCAGTCCCAGGGGTAACTATGGCTACACCTTC
CDR3aa: CASSPRGNYGYTF
d_gene: .
abundance: .
j_gene: TRBJ1-2
v_gene: TRBV12-3/TRBV12-4

CDR3nt: TGCGCCAGCAGCCAAGAGATGGGCAGGGCTAATGAAAAACTGTTTTTT
CDR3aa: CASSQEMGRANEKLFF
d_gene: .
abundance: .
j_gene: TRBJ1-4
v_gene: TRBV4-1

CDR3nt: TGTGCCTGGACCATGCCGGGACAGGGGCTCTCTGGAAACACCATATATTTT
CDR3aa: CAWTMPGQGLSGNTIYF
d_gene: TRBD1
abundance: .
j_gene: TRBJ1-3
v_gene: TRBV30

CDR3nt: TGTGCCAGCAGCATCAGCGGTGGCTCCTACAATGAGCAGTTCTTC
CDR3aa: CASSISGGSYNEQFF
d_gene: .
abundance: .
j_gene: TRBJ2-1
v_gene: TRBV5-4

CDR3nt: TGTGCCAGCAGTGACGGCAGGGTGGTAACCGGGGAGCTGTTTTTT
CDR3aa: CASSDGRVVTGELFF
d_gene: .
abundance: few
j_gene: TRBJ2-2
v_gene: TRBV6-1

CDR3nt: TGTGCCAGCAGTGAGGTGGGGGGGTTCCACTTT
CDR3aa: CASSEVGGFHF
d_gene: .
abundance: .
j_gene: TRBJ1-6
v_gene: TRBV6-1

CDR3nt: TGCGCCAGCAGTGAGATGGGAGATAGTACGGAGACCCAGTACTTC
CDR3aa: CASSEMGDSTETQYF
d_gene: .
abundance: .
j_gene: TRBJ2-5
v_gene: TRBV10-1

CDR3nt: TGTGCCAGCAGCTCGCCGGGACACCCGACTGAAGCTTTCTTT
CDR3aa: CASSSPGHPTEAFF
d_gene: .
abundance: once
j_gene: TRBJ1-1
v_gene: TRBV28

CDR3nt: TGTGCCAGCAGTCCCCCTAGCGGGAGCTCCTACGAGCAGTACTTC
CDR3aa: CASSPPSGSSYEQYF
d_gene: TRBD2
abundance: .
j_gene: TRBJ2-7
v_gene: TRBV6-6

CDR3nt: TGTGCCAGCAGCCAAGGGTCAATAGGAGTCGGGGAGACCCAGTACTTC
CDR3aa: CASSQGSIGVGETQYF
d_gene: .
abundance: .
j_gene: TRBJ2-5
v_gene: TRBV3-1/TRBV3-2

CDR3nt: TGCGCCAGCAGCTTGATGGGGGGGCTTGCCGGGGAGCTGTTTTTT
CDR3aa: CASSLMGGLAGELFF
d_gene: .
abundance: once
j_gene: TRBJ2-2
v_gene: TRBV5-1

CDR3nt: TGTGCCAGCGCGAGGACAGGGACGGGCTATGGCTACACCTTC
CDR3aa: CASARTGTGYGYTF
d_gene: TRBD1
abundance: once
j_gene: TRBJ1-2
v_gene: TRBV11-2

CDR3nt: TGTGCCAGCGGGCCGGGACAGGGGGTTGGAAAACTGTTTTTT
CDR3aa: CASGPGQGVGKLFF
d_gene: TRBD1
abundance: .
j_gene: TRBJ1-4
v_gene: TRBV4-2

CDR3nt: TGTGCCAGCAGCAAAAGGGGGGGCCGCGAGGCCAACGTCCTGACTTTC
CDR3aa: CASSKRGGREANVLTF
d_gene: .
abundance: .
j_gene: TRBJ2-6
v_gene: TRBV21-1

CDR3nt: TGTGCCAGCAGCCAATTAGCGGGGGGGCGAAAGAATGAGCAGTTCTTC
CDR3aa: CASSQLAGGRKNEQFF
d_gene: TRBD2
abundance: .
j_gene: TRBJ2-1
v_gene: TRBV3-1/TRBV3-2

CDR3nt: TGTGCCAGCAGTGAAGGGACAGGGGGCCGAACTAATGAAAAACTGTTTTTT
CDR3aa: CASSEGTGGRTNEKLFF
d_gene: TRBD1
abundance: .
j_gene: TRBJ1-4
v_gene: TRBV6-1

CDR3nt: TGTGCCAGCTTTTACAGGACGAACACTGAAGCTTTCTTT
CDR3aa: CASFYRTNTEAFF
d_gene: .
abundance: once
j_gene: TRBJ1-1
v_gene: TRBV6-6

CDR3nt: TGTGCCAGCAGCTCTTCTAGCGGGACGGTCGAGCAGTACTTC
CDR3aa: CASSSSSGTVEQYF
d_gene: TRBD2
abundance: .
j_gene: TRBJ2-7
v_gene: TRBV5-4

CDR3nt: TGTGCCAGCAGCTTAGGACAACAGGGGAACTATGGCTACACCTTC
CDR3aa: CASSLGQQGNYGYTF
d_gene: TRBD1
abundance: .
j_gene: TRBJ1-2
v_gene: TRBV7-2

CDR3nt: TGCAGCGTTGAGCTAGCGGGAGGAAGCGAGACCCAGTACTTC
CDR3aa: CSVELAGGSETQYF
d_gene: TRBD2
abundance: .
j_gene: TRBJ2-5
v_gene: TRBV29-1

CDR3nt: TGTGCCTGGACCGCAAGTGGACAAACGGGTATTGGTGAAAAACTGTTTTTT
CDR3aa: CAWTASGQTGIGEKLFF
d_gene: .
abundance: few
j_gene: TRBJ1-4
v_gene: TRBV30

CDR3nt: TGTGCCAGCAGTAACCTAGCGGGGGGGACCGGGGAGCTGTTTTTT
CDR3aa: CASSNLAGGTGELFF
d_gene: TRBD2
abundance: .
j_gene: TRBJ2-2
v_gene: TRBV6-5

CDR3nt: TGTGCCAGTACCCTGACAGGGTGGAACACTGAAGCTTTCTTT
CDR3aa: CASTLTGWNTEAFF
d_gene: TRBD1
abundance: .
j_gene: TRBJ1-1
v_gene: TRBV19

CDR3nt: TGTGCCAGCAGCGCAACCACAGGGGTGGACTATGGCTACACCTTC
CDR3aa: CASSATTGVDYGYTF
d_gene: TRBD1
abundance: .
j_gene: TRBJ1-2
v_gene: TRBV11-2

CDR3nt: TGTGCCAGCAGTCAAGGACAGGGGCCTGGAAACACCATATATTTT
CDR3aa: CASSQGQGPGNTIYF
d_gene: TRBD1
abundance: .
j_gene: TRBJ1-3
v_gene: TRBV28

CDR3nt: TGTGCCAGCAGCCCGGGACAGGGACGTGCTACCGGGGAGCTGTTTTTT
CDR3aa: CASSPGQGRATGELFF
d_gene: TRBD1
abundance: .
j_gene: TRBJ2-2
v_gene: TRBV5-4

CDR3nt: TGTGCTAGTGGACCAAACAGGGTTGAAGCTTTCTTT
CDR3aa: CASGPNRVEAFF
d_gene: .
abundance: once
j_gene: TRBJ1-1
v_gene: TRBV12-5

CDR3nt: TGTGCCACCGGGTCGGTAAGCTCCTACAATGAGCAGTTCTTC
CDR3aa: CATGSVSSYNEQFF
d_gene: .
abundance: .
j_gene: TRBJ2-1
v_gene: TRBV7-2

CDR3nt: TGCAGCGTCCCGGGACAGTCCCATGGCTACACCTTC
CDR3aa: CSVPGQSHGYTF
d_gene: TRBD1
abundance: .
j_gene: TRBJ1-2
v_gene: TRBV29-1